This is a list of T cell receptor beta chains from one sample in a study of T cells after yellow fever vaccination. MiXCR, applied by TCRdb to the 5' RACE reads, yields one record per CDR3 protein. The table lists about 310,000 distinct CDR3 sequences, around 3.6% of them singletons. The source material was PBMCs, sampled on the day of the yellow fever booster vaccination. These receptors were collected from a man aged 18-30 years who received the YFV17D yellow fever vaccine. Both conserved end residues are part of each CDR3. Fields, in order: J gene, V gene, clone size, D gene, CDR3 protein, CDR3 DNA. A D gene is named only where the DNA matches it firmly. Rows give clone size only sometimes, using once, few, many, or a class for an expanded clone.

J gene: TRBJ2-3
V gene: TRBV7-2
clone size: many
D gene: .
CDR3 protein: CASSSTHTQYF
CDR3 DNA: TGTGCCAGCAGCTCAACTCATACGCAGTATTTT

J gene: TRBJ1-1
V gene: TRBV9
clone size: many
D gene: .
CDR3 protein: CASSPARTTEAFF
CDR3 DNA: TGTGCCAGCAGCCCCGCCAGGACAACTGAAGCTTTCTTT

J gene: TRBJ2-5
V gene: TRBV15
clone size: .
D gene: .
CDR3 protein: CATSRDSGLGRTQYF
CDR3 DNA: TGTGCCACCAGCAGAGATTCGGGACTGGGGCGGACCCAGTACTTC

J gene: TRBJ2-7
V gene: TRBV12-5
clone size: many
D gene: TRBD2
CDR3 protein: CASEISGFYEQYF
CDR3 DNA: TGTGCTAGTGAGATTAGCGGGTTCTACGAGCAGTACTTC

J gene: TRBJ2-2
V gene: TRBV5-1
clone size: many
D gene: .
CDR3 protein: CASINTGTGELFF
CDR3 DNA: TGCGCCAGCATCAACACGGGCACCGGGGAGCTGTTTTTT

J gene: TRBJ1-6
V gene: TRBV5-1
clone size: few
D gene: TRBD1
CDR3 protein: CASSDSDRALLHF
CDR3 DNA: TGCGCCAGCAGCGATAGCGACAGGGCACTCCTCCACTTT

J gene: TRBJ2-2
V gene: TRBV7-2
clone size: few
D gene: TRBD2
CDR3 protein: CASSPTSGGLDTGELFF
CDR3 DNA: TGTGCCAGCAGCCCGACTAGCGGGGGTCTCGACACCGGGGAGCTGTTTTTT

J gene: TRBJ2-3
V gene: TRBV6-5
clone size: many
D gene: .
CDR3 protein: CASSYGGLTDTQYF
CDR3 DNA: TGTGCCAGCAGTTACGGGGGGTTAACAGATACGCAGTATTTT

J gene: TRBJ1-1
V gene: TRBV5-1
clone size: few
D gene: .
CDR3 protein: CASTKDPNTEAFF
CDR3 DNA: TGCGCCAGCACCAAGGACCCGAACACTGAAGCTTTCTTT

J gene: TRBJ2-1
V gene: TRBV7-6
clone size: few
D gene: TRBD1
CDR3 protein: CASSLPGQGEEQFF
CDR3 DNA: TGTGCCAGCAGCTTACCCGGACAGGGCGAGGAGCAGTTCTTC

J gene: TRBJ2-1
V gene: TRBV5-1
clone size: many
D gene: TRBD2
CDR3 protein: CASSGGTNNEQFF
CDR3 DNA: TGCGCCAGCAGCGGCGGGACTAACAATGAGCAGTTCTTC

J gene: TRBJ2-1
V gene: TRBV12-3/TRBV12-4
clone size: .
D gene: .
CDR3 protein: CASSFSVGGNEQFF
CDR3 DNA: TGTGCCAGCAGTTTCTCAGTTGGGGGCAATGAGCAGTTCTTC

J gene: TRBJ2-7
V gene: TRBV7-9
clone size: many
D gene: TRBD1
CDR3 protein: CASSSPNSGTGGAYYEQYF
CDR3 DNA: TGTGCCAGCAGCTCCCCGAACTCCGGGACAGGGGGAGCTTACTACGAGCAGTACTTC

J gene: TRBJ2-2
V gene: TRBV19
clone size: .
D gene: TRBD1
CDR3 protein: CASSPTGTGATGELFF
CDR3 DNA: TGTGCCAGTAGTCCGACCGGGACAGGGGCAACCGGGGAGCTGTTTTTT

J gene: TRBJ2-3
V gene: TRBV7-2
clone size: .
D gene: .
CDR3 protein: CASSLGLRTDTQYF
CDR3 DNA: TGTGCCAGCAGCCTGGGACTTCGCACAGATACGCAGTATTTT

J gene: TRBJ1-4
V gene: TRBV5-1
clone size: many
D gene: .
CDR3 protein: CASREADPNEKLFF
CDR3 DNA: TGCGCCAGCAGGGAGGCGGACCCCAATGAAAAACTGTTTTTT

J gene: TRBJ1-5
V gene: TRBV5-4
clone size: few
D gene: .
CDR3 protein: CASSSDGLTQHF
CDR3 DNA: TGTGCCAGCAGTTCGGACGGACTGACCCAGCATTTT

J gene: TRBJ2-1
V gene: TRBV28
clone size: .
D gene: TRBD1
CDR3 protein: CASSLGQGGEQFF
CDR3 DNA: TGTGCCAGCAGTTTAGGACAGGGTGGTGAGCAGTTCTTC

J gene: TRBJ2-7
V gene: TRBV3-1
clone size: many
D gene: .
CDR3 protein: CASSLRLDRQDEQYF
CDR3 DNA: TGTGCCAGCAGCCTAAGGCTAGACAGGCAGGACGAGCAGTACTTC

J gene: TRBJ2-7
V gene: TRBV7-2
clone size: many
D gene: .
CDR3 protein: CASSPDSGTYEQYF
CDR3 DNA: TGTGCCAGCAGCCCCGACTCAGGTACCTACGAGCAGTACTTC

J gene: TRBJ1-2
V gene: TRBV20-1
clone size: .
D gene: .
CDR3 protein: CSALTRIYGYTF
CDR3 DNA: TGCAGTGCTTTGACCCGAATCTATGGCTACACCTTC

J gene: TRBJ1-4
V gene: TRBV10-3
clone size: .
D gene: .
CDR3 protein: CAISEFGGTNEKLFF
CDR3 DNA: TGTGCCATCAGTGAATTTGGAGGAACTAATGAAAAACTGTTTTTT

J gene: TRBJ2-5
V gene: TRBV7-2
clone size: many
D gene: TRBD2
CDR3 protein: CASSLPSGGAKTQYF
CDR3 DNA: TGTGCCAGCAGCTTACCCAGCGGGGGGGCCAAGACCCAGTACTTC

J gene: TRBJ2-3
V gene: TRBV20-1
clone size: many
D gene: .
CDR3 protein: CSARDPRGRGGTDTQYF
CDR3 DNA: TGCAGTGCTAGAGATCCCCGCGGAAGGGGGGGTACAGATACGCAGTATTTT

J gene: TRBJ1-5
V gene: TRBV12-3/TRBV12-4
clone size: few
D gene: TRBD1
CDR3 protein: CASSLKGANQPQHF
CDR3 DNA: TGTGCCAGCAGTTTGAAGGGGGCCAATCAGCCCCAGCATTTT

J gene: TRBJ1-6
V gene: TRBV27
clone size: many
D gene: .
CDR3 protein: CASSLRGYNSPLHF
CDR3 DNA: TGTGCCAGCAGTCTCAGGGGATATAATTCACCCCTCCACTTT

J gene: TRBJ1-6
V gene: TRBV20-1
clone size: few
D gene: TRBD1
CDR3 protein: CSAKLQGAGSPLHF
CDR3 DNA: TGCAGTGCTAAGCTACAGGGGGCCGGTTCACCCCTCCACTTT

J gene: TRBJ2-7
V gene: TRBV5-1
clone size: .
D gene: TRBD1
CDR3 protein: CASSESHDRANEQYF
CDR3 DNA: TGCGCCAGCAGCGAATCCCACGACAGGGCGAACGAGCAGTACTTC

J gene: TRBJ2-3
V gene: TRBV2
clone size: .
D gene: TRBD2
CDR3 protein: CASSDGLAVGSTDTQYF
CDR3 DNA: TGTGCCAGCAGTGATGGTCTAGCGGTGGGATCAACGGATACGCAGTATTTT

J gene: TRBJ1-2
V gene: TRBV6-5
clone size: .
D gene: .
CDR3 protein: CASSYYSELNYGYTF
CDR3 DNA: TGTGCCAGCAGTTACTACAGTGAACTTAACTATGGCTACACCTTC

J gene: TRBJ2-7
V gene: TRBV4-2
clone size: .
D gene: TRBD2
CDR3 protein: CASSQGERGSYEQYF
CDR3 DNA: TGTGCCAGCAGCCAAGGGGAGCGGGGGAGCTACGAGCAGTACTTC

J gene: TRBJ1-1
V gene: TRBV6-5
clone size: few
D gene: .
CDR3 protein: CASSYYSEAFF
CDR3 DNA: TGTGCCAGCAGTTACTATTCTGAAGCTTTCTTT

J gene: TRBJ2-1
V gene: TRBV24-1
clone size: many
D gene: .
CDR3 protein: CATSDFRTDLNEQFF
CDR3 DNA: TGTGCCACCAGTGATTTTCGGACAGACCTCAATGAGCAGTTCTTC

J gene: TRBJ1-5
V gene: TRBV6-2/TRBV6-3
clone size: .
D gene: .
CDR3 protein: CASSYSFVAGNLAQHF
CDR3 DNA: TGTGCCAGCAGTTACAGCTTTGTGGCGGGCAACCTAGCCCAGCATTTT

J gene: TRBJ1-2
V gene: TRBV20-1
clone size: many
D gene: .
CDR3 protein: CSALGPGGYTF
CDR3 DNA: TGCAGTGCTTTAGGTCCGGGGGGCTACACCTTC

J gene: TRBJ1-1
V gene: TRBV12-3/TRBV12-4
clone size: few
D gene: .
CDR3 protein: CASSQGLEAFF
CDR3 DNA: TGTGCCAGCAGCCAAGGGCTTGAAGCTTTCTTT

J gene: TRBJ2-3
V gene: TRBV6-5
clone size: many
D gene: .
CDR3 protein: CASNPGASTDTQYF
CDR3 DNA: TGTGCCAGCAACCCAGGCGCGAGCACAGATACGCAGTATTTT

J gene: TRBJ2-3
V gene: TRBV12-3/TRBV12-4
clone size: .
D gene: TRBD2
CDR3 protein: CASRNPSGGDTQYF
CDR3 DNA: TGTGCCAGCAGAAACCCTAGCGGGGGGGATACGCAGTATTTT

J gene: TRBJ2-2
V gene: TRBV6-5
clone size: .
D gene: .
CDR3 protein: CASSRRGEWFVGELFF
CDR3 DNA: TGTGCCAGCAGCCGAAGGGGGGAATGGTTTGTCGGGGAGCTGTTTTTT

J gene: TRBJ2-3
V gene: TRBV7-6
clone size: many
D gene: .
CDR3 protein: CASSLLALGTDTQYF
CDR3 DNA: TGTGCCAGCAGCTTACTAGCGCTGGGCACAGATACGCAGTATTTT

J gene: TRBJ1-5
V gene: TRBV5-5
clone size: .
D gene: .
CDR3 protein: CASSSTRDQPQHF
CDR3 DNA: TGTGCCAGCAGCTCCACACGTGATCAGCCCCAGCATTTT

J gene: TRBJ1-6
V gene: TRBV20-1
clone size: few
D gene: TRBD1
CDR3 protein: CSAISPGTGGLRPHF
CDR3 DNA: TGCAGTGCGATATCCCCCGGGACAGGAGGCCTGCGTCCCCACTTT

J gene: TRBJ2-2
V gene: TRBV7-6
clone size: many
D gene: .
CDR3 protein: CASSGRGAITGELFF
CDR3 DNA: TGTGCCAGCAGCGGGAGGGGGGCAATCACCGGGGAGCTGTTTTTT

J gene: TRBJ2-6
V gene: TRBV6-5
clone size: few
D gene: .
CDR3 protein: CASSRQTGIGIGANVLTF
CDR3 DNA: TGTGCCAGCAGCCGCCAAACAGGGATAGGGATTGGGGCCAACGTCCTGACTTTC

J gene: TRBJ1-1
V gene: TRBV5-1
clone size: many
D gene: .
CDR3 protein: CASSIPGRMNTEAFF
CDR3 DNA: TGCGCCAGCTCCATTCCGGGGCGAATGAACACTGAAGCTTTCTTT

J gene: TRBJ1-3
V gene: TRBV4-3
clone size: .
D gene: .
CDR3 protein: CASSQGVASGNTIYF
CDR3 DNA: TGCGCCAGCAGCCAAGGTGTGGCCTCTGGAAACACCATATATTTT

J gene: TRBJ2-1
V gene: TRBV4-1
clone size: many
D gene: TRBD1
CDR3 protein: CASSFRDRDGNEQFF
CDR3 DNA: TGCGCCAGCAGCTTCCGGGACAGGGATGGTAATGAGCAGTTCTTC

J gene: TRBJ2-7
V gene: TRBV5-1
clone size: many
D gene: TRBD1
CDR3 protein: CASSLWDRVSYEQYF
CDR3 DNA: TGCGCCAGCAGCTTATGGGACAGGGTTTCCTACGAGCAGTACTTC

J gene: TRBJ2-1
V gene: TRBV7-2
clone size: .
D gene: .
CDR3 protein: CASSPRGGPRNEQFF
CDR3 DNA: TGTGCCAGCAGCCCTAGGGGGGGGCCGAGGAATGAGCAGTTCTTC

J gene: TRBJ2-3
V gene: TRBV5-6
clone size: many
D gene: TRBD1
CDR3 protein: CASSLALTGVSTDTQYF
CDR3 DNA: TGTGCCAGCAGCTTGGCCTTGACAGGGGTCAGCACAGATACGCAGTATTTT

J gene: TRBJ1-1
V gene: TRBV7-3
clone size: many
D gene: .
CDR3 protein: CASSPTPQGYEAFF
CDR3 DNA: TGTGCCAGCAGCCCAACTCCCCAGGGGTACGAAGCTTTCTTT

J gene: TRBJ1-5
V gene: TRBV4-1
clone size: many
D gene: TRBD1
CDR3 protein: CASSQEAGQGRQPQHF
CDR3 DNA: TGCGCCAGCAGCCAAGAAGCGGGACAGGGAAGGCAGCCCCAGCATTTT

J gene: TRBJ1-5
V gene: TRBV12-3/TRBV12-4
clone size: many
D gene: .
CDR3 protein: CASSRGGGTNQPQHF
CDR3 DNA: TGTGCCAGCAGCCGCGGTGGCGGGACGAATCAGCCCCAGCATTTT

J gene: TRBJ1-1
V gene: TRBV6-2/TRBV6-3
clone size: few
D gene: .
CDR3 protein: CASSDTRPDNGLIEAFF
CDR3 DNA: TGTGCCAGCAGCGATACCCGCCCGGACAACGGACTTATTGAAGCTTTCTTT